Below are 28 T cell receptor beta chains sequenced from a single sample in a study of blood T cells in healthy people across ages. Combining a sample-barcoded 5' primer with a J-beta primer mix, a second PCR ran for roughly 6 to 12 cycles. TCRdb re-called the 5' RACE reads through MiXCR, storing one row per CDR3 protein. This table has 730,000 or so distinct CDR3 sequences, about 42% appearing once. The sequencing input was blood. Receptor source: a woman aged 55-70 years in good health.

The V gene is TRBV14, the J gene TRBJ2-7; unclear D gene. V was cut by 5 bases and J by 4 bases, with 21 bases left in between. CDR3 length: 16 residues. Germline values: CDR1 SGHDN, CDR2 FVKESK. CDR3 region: CASSSGLPEGLYEQYF. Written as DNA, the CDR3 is TGTGCCAGCAGCTCAGGCCTGCCGGAAGGGTTGTACGAGCAGTACTTC.

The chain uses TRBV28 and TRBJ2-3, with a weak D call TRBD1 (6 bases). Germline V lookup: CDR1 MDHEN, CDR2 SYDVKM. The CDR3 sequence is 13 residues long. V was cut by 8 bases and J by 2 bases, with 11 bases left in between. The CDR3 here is CASQGQFTDTQYF. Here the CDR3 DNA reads TGTGCCAGCCAAGGACAGTTCACAGATACGCAGTATTTT.

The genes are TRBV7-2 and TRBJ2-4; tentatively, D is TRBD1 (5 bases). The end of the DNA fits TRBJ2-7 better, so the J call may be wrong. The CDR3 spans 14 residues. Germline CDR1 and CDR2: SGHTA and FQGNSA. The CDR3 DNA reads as TGTGCCAGCAGCTTAGTTAGAGGCAGGGACGAGCAGTACTTC. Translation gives CASSLVRGRDEQYF.

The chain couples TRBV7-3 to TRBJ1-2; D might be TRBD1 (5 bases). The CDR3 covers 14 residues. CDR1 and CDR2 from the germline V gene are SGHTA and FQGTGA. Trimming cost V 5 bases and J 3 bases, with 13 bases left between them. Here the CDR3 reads CASSPGDRYYGYTF. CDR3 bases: TGTGCCAGCAGCCCTGGGGACCGATACTATGGCTACACCTTC.

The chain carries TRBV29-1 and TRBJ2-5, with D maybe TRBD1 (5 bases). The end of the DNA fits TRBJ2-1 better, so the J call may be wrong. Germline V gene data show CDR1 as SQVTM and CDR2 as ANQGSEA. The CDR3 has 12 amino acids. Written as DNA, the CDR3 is TGCAGCGTTGGACAGCGACAAGAGACCCAGTTCTTC. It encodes CSVGQRQETQFF.

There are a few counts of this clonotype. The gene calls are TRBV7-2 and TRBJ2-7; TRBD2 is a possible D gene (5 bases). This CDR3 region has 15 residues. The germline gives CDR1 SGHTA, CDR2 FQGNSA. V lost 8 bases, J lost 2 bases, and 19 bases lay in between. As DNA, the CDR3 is TGTGCCAGCGGCACGGGGATGGTTACAACCTACGAGCAGTACTTC. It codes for CASGTGMVTTYEQYF.

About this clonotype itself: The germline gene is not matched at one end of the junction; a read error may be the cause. In nucleotides, the CDR3 is TGTGCCAGCAGCTTTGGGCTCGGCAGGGGAGCTAACTATGGCTGCACCTTC. As protein: CASSFGLGRGANYGCTF. V usage is TRBV7-2 and J usage is TRBJ1-2; perhaps TRBD1 as D (6 bases). The CDR3 has 17 residues. CDR1 and CDR2 from the germline V gene are SGHTA and FQGNSA.

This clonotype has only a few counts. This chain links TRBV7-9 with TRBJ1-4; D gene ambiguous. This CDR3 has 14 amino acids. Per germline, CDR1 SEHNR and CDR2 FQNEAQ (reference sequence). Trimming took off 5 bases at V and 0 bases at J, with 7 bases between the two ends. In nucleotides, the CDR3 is TGTGCCAGCAGCCGGGAGTCAACTAATGAAAAACTGTTTTTT. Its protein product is CASSRESTNEKLFF.

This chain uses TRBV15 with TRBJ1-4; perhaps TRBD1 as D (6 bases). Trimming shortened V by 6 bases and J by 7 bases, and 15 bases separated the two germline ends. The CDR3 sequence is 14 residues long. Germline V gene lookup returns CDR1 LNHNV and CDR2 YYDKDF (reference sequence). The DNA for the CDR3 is TGTGCCACCAGTGTTGAGGACAGCACTGAAAAACTGTTTTTT. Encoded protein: CATSVEDSTEKLFF.

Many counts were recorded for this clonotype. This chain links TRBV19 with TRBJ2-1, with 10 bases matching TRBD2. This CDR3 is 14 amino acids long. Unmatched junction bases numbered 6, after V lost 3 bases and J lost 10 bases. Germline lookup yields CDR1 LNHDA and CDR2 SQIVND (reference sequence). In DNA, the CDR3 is TGTGCCAGTAGTATCGGCTTGACTAGCGGGGAGCAGTTCTTC. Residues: CASSIGLTSGEQFF.

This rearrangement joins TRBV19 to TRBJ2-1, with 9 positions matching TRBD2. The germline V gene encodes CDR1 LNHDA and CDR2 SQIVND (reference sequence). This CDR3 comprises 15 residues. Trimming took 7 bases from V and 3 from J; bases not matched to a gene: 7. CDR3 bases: TGTGCCAGTAACCCGACTAGCGGATACTACAATGAGCAGTTCTTC. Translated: CASNPTSGYYNEQFF.

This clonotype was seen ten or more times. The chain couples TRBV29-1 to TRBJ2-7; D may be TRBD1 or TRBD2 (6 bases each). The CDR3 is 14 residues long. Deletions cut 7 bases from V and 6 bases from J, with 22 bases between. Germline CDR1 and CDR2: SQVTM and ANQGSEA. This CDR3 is CSAEGVGGRGEQYF. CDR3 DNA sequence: TGCAGCGCCGAAGGGGTCGGGGGCAGAGGCGAGCAGTACTTC.

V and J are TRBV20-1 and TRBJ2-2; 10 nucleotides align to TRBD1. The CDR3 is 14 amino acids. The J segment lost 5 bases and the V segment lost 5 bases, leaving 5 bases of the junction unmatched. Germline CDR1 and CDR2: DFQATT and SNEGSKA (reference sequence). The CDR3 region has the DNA TGCAGTGCTGAGGGACAGGGGAGAACCGGGGAGCTGTTTTTT. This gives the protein CSAEGQGRTGELFF.

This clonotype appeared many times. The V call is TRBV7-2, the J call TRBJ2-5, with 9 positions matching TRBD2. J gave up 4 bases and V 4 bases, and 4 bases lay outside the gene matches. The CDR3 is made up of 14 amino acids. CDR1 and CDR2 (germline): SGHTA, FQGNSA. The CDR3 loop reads CASSSGTSRETQYF. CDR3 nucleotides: TGTGCCAGCAGCTCCGGGACTAGCAGAGAGACCCAGTACTTC.

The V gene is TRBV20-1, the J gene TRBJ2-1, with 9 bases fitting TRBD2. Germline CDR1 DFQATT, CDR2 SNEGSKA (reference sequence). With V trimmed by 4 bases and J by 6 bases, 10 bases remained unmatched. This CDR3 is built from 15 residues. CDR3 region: CSAMAPGLAPNEQFF. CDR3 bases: TGCAGTGCTATGGCCCCGGGACTAGCCCCCAATGAGCAGTTCTTC.

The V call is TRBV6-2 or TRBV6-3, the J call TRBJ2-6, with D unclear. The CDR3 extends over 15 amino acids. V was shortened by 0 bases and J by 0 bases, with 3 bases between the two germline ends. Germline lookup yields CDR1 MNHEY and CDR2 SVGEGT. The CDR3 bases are TGTGCCAGCAGTTACTCCCGCTCTGGGGCCAACGTCCTGACTTTC. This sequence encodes CASSYSRSGANVLTF.

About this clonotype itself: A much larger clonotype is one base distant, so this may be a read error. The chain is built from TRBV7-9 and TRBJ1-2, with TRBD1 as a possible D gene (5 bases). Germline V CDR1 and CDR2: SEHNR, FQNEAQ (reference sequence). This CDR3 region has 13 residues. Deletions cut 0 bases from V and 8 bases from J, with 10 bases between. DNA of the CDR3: TGTGCCAGCAGCTTAGCCAGGGTTGAGGGCTACACCTTC. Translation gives CASSLARVEGYTF.

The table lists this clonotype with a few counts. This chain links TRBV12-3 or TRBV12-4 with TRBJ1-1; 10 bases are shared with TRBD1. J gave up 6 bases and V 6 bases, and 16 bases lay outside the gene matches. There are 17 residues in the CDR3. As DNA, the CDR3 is TGTGCCAGCAGCTCGAGACAGGGGGCCCTCCGGGGGTCTGAAGCTTTCTTT. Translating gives CASSSRQGALRGSEAFF.

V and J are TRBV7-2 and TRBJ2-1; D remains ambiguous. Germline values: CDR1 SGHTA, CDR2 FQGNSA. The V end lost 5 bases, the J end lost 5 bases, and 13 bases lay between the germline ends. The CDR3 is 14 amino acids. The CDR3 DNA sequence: TGTGCCAGCAGCCTCGGGCATATTGACAATGAGCAGTTCTTC. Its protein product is CASSLGHIDNEQFF.

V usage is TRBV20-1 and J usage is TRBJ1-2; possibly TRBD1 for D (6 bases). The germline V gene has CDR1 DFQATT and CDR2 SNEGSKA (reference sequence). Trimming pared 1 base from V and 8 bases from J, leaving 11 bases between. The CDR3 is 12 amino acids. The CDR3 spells CSARGTEPGYTF. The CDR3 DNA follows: TGCAGTGCTAGAGGGACAGAACCAGGCTACACCTTC.

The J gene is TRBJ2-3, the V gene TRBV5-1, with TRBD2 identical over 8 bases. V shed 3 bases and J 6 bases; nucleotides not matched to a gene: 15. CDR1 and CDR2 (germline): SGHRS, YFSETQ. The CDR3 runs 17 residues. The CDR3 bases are TGCGCCAGCAGCTGGGCTCCCGGGACTAGTTCAGGTGATACGCAGTATTTT. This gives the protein CASSWAPGTSSGDTQYF.

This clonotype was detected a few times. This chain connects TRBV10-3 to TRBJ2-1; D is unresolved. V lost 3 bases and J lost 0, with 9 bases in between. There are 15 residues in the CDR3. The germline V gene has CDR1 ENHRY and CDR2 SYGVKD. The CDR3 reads CAISERADSYNEQFF. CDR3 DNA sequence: TGTGCCATCAGTGAAAGGGCAGACTCCTACAATGAGCAGTTCTTC.

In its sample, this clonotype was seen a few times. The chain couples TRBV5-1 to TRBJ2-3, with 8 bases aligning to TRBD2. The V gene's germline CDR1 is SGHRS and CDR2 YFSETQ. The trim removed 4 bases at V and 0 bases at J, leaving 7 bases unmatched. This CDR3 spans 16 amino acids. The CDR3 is CASSLERGTSTDTQYF. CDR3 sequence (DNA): TGCGCCAGCAGCCTGGAGCGGGGGACGAGCACAGATACGCAGTATTTT.

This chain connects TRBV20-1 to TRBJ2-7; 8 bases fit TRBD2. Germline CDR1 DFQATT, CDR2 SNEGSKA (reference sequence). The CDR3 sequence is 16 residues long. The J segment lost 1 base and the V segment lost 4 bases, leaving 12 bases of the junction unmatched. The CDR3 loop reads CSAKGTRGWSSYEQYF. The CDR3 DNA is TGCAGTGCTAAGGGGACTAGGGGGTGGTCGTCCTACGAGCAGTACTTC.

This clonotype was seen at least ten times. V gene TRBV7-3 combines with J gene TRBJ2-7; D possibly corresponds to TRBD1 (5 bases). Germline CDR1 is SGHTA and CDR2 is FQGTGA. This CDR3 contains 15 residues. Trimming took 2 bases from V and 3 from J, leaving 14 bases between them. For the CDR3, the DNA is TGTGCCAGCAGCTTAGCACCGACAGCTTACTACGAGCAGTACTTC. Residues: CASSLAPTAYYEQYF.

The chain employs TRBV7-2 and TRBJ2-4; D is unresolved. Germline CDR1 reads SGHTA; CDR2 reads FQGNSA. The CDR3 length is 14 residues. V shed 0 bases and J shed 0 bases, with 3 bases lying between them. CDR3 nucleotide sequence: TGTGCCAGCAGCTTAGCAGTAGCCAAAAACATTCAGTACTTC. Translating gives CASSLAVAKNIQYF. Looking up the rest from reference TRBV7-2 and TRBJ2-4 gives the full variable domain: GAGVSQSPSNKVTEKGKDVELRCDPISGHTALYWYRQSLGQGLEFLIYFQGNSAPDKSGLPSDRFSAERTGGSVSTLTIQRTQQEDSAVYLCASSLAVAKNIQYFGAGTRLSVL.

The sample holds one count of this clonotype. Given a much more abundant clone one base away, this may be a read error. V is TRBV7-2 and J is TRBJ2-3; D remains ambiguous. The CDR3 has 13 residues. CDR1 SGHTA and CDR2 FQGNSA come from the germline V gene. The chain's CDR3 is CASSLVGTDMQYF. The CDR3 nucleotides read TGTGCCAGCAGCTTAGTCGGCACAGATATGCAGTATTTT.

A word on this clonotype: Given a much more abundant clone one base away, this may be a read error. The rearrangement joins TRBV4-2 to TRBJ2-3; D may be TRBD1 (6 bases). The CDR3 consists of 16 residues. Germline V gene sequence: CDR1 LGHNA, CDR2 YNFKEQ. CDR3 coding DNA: TGTGCCGGCAGCCCCGGGACACTCCGTGGGGCAGATACGCAGTATTTT. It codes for CAGSPGTLRGADTQYF.